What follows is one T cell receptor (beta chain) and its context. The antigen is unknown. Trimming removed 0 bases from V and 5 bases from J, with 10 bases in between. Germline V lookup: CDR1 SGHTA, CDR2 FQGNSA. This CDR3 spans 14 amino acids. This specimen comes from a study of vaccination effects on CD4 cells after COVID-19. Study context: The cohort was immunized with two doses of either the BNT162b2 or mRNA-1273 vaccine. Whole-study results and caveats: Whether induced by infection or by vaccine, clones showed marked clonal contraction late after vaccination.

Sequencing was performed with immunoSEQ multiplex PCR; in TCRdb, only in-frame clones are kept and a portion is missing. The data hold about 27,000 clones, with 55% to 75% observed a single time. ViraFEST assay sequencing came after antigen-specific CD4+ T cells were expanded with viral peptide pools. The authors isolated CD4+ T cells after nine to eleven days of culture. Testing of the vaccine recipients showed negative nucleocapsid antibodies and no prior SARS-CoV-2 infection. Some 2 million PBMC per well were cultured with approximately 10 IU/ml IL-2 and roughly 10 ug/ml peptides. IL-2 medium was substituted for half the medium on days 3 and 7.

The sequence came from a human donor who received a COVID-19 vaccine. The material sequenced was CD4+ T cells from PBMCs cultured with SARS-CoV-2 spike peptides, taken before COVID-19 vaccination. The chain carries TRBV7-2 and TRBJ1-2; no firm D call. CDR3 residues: CASSLAVGAYGYTF. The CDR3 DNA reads TGTGCCAGCAGCTTAGCCGTGGGAGCATATGGCTACACCTTC.